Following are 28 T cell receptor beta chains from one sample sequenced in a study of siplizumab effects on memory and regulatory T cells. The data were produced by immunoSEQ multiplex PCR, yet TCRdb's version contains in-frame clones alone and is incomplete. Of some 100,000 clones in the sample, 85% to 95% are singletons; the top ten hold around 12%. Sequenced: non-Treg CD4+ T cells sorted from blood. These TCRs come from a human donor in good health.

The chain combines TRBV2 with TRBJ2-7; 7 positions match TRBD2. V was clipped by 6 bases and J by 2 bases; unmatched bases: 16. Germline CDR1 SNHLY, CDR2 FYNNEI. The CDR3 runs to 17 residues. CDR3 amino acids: CASRPPRGSGRAYEQYF. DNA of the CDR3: TGTGCCAGCAGACCACCTCGGGGTAGCGGGCGAGCCTACGAGCAGTACTTC. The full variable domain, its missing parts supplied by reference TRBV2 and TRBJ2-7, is EPEVTQTPSHQVTQMGQEVILRCVPISNHLYFYWYRQILGQKVEFLVSFYNNEISEKSEIFDDQFSVERPDGSNFTLKIRSTKLEDSAMYFCASRPPRGSGRAYEQYFGPGTRLTVT.

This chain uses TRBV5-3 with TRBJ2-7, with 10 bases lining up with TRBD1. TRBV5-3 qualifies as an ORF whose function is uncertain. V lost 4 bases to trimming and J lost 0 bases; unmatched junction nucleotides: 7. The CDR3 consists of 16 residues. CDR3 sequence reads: CARSVGQGRFSYEQYF. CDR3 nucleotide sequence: TGTGCCAGAAGCGTGGGACAGGGGCGATTCTCCTACGAGCAGTACTTC.

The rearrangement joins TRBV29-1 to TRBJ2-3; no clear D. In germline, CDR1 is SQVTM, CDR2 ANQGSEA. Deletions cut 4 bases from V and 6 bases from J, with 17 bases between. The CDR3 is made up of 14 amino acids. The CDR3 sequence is CSVATADLRDTQYF. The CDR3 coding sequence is TGCAGCGTTGCAACCGCAGACCTCAGGGATACGCAGTATTTT.

For the CDR3, the DNA is TGTGCCAGCAGGGGAGATGAAGCTTTCTTT. Translation: CASRGDEAFF. V and J are TRBV28 and TRBJ1-1; D ambiguous. CDR1 and CDR2 (germline): MDHEN, SYDVKM. This CDR3 has 10 amino acids. V lost 6 bases to trimming and J lost 7 bases, with 6 bases between them.

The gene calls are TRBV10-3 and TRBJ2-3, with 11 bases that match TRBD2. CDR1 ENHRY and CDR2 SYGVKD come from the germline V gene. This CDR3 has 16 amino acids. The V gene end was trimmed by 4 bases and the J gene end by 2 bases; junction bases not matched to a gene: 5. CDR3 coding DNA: TGTGCCATCAGTGCGACTAGCGGGGCTCCCACAGATACGCAGTATTTT. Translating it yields CAISATSGAPTDTQYF.

The CDR3 nucleotides are TGTGCCACCAGCGACTTGCGGGAGGGTGAGACCCAGTACTTC. The encoded protein is CATSDLREGETQYF. The J gene is TRBJ2-5, the V gene TRBV15; 9 bases align to TRBD2. CDR1 is LNHNV, CDR2 YYDKDF, per germline (reference sequence). V lost 5 bases and J lost 5; bases outside the gene matches: 6. This CDR3 is built from 14 residues.

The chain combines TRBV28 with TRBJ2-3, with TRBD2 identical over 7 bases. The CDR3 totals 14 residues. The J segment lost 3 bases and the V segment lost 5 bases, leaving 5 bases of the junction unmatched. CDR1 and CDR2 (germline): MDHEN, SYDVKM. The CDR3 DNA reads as TGTGCCAGCAGTGACGGGAGGCGTACAGATACGCAGTATTTT. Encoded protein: CASSDGRRTDTQYF.

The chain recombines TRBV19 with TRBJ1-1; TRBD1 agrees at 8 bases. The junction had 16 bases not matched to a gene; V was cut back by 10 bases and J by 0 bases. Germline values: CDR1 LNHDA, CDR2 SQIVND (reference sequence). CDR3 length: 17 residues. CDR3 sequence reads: CATPRWQGARMNTEAFF. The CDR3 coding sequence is TGTGCCACCCCACGGTGGCAGGGGGCCCGAATGAACACTGAAGCTTTCTTT.

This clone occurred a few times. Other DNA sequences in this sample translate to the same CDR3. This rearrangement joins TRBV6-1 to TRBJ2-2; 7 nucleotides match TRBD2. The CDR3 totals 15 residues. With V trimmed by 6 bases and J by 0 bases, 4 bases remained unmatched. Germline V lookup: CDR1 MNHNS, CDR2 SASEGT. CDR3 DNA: TGTGCCAGCAGATCTAGCGGCTCGAACACCGGGGAGCTGTTTTTT. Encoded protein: CASRSSGSNTGELFF.

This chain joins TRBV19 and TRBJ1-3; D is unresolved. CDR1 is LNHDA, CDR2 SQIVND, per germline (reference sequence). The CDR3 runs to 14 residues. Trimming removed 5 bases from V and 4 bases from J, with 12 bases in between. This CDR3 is CASSPQNLGNTIYF. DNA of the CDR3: TGTGCCAGTAGTCCCCAGAACCTGGGAAACACCATATATTTT.

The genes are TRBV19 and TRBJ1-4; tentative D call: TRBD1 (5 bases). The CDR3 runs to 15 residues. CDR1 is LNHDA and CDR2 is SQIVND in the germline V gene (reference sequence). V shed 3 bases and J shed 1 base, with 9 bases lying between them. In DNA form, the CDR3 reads TGTGCCAGTAGTATGACAGCGGGAACTAATGAAAAACTGTTTTTT. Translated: CASSMTAGTNEKLFF.

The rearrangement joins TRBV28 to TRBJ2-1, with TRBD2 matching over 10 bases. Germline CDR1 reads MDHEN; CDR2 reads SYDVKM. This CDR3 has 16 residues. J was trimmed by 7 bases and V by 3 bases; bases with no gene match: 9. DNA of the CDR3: TGTGCCAGCAGTTTGCCCCTAGCGGGAGTCAGGAATGAGCAGTTCTTC. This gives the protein CASSLPLAGVRNEQFF.

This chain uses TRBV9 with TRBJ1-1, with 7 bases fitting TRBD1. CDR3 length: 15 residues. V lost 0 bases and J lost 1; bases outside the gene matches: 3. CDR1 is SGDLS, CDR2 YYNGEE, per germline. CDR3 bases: TGTGCCAGCAGCGTAGGCACAGGGGAGAACACTGAAGCTTTCTTT. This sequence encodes CASSVGTGENTEAFF.

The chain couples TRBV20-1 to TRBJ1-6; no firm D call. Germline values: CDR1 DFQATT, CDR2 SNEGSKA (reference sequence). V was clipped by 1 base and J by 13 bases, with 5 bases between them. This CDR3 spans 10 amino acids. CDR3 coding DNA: TGCAGTGCTAGAGCCTCCCCCCTCCACTTT. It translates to CSARASPLHF.

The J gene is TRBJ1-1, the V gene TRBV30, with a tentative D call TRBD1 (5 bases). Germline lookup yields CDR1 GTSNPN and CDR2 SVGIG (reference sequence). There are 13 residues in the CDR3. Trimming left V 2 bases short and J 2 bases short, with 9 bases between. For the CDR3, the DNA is TGTGCCTGGAGTTTCTGGGGCAACACTGAAGCTTTCTTT. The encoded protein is CAWSFWGNTEAFF.

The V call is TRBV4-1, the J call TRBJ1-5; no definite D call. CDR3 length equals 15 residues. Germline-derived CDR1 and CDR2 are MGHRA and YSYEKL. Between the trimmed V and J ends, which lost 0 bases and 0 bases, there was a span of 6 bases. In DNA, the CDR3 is TGCGCCAGCAGCCAAGATGGGGTTAGCAATCAGCCCCAGCATTTT. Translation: CASSQDGVSNQPQHF.

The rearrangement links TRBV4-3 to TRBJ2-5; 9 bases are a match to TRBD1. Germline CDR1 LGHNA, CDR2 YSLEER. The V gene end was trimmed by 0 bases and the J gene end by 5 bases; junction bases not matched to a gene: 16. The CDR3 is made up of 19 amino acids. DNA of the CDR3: TGCGCCAGCAGCCAAGATAGGACAGGGGAGGAGGAAATCAGGGAGACCCAGTACTTC. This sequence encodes CASSQDRTGEEEIRETQYF.

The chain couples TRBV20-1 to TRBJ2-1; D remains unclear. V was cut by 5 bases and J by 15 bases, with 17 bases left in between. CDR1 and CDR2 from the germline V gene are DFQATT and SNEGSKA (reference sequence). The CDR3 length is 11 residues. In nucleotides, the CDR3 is TGCAGTGCTCGCAACGGGCCTATACCGTTCTTC. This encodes CSARNGPIPFF.

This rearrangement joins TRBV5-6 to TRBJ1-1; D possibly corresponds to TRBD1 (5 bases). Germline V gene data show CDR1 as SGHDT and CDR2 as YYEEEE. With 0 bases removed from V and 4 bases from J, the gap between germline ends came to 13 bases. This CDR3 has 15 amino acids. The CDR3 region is CASSLDSGRGTEAFF. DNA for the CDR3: TGTGCCAGCAGCTTGGATTCCGGGAGGGGCACTGAAGCTTTCTTT. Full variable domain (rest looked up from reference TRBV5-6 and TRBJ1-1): DAGVTQSPTHLIKTRGQQVTLRCSPKSGHDTVSWYQQALGQGPQFIFQYYEEEERQRGNFPDRFSGHQFPNYSSELNVNALLLGDSALYLCASSLDSGRGTEAFFGQGTRLTVV.

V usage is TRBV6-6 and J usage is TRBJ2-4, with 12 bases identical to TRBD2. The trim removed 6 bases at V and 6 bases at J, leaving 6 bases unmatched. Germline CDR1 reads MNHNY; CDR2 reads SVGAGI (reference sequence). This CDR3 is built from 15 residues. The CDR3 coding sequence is TGTGCCAGCAGACGACTAGCGGGAGACAGAAACATTCAGTACTTC. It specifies CASRRLAGDRNIQYF.

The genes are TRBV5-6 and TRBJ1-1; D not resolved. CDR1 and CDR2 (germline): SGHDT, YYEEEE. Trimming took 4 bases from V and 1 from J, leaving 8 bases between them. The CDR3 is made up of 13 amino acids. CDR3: CASSEEPNTEAFF. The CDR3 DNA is TGTGCCAGCAGCGAGGAGCCGAACACTGAAGCTTTCTTT.

DNA for the CDR3: TGTGCCTGGAGGGGGGTCGCGGGGAGCACAGATACGCAGTATTTT. It is translated as CAWRGVAGSTDTQYF. The genes are TRBV30 and TRBJ2-3; tentative D call: TRBD2 (6 bases). The CDR3 spans 15 residues. The germline V gene has CDR1 GTSNPN and CDR2 SVGIG (reference sequence). V dropped 3 bases and J dropped 0 bases, with 13 bases sitting between them.

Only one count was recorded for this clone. CDR3 sequence: CASSNLAAPTDTQYF. The CDR3 bases are TGTGCCAGCAGTAACCTAGCGGCTCCCACAGATACGCAGTATTTT. The rearrangement joins TRBV6-1 to TRBJ2-3, with TRBD2 matching over 7 bases. Trimming cost V 5 bases and J 2 bases; bases outside gene matches: 7. Germline CDR1 MNHNS, CDR2 SASEGT. The CDR3 sequence is 15 residues long.

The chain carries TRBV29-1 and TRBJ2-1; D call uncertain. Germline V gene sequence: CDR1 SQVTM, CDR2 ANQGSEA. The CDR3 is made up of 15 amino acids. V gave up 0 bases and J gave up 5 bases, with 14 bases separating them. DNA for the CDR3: TGCAGCGTTGAAGATCGGGCGGAGTACAACAATGAGCAGTTCTTC. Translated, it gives CSVEDRAEYNNEQFF.

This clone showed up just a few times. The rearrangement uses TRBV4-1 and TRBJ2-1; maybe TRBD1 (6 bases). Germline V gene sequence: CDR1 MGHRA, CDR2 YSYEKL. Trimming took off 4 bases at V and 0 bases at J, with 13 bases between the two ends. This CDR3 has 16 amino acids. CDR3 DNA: TGCGCCAGCAGCCGGGCCCGGGACATCTCCTACAATGAGCAGTTCTTC. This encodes CASSRARDISYNEQFF.

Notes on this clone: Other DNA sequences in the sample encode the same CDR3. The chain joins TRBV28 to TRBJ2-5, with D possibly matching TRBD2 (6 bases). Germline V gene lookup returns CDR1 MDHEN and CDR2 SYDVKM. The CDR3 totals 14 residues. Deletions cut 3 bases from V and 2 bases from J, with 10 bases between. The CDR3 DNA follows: TGTGCCAGCAGTTTGGGAGGCCAGCAAGAGACCCAGTACTTC. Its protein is CASSLGGQQETQYF.

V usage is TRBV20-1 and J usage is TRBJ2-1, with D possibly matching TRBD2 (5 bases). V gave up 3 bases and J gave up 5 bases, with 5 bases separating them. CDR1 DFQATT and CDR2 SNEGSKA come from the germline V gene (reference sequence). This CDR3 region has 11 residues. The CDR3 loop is CSASGNNEQFF. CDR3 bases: TGCAGTGCTAGCGGGAACAATGAGCAGTTCTTC.

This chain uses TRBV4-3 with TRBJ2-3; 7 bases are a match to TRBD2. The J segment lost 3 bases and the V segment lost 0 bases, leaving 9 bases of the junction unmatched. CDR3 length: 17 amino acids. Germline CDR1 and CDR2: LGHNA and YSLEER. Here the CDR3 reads CASSQDGAGKRTDTQYF. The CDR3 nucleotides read TGCGCCAGCAGCCAAGATGGAGCGGGAAAAAGGACAGATACGCAGTATTTT.